The present entry profiles one TCR beta chain with its context. From germline, CDR1 is MNHEY and CDR2 SVGAGI. The CDR3 runs to 13 residues. With V trimmed by 8 bases and J by 7 bases, 6 bases remained unmatched. The data are from a study of blood T cell repertoires in COVID-19. In the source study's methods: Amplification of reference gene primers was used by the study to estimate nucleated cell counts. Sequencing used immunoSEQ multiplex PCR; TCRdb keeps in-frame clones, though not all of them. The V and J calls and clone size come from that table; D and trimming were worked out from the DNA. The sample records approximately 480,000 clones, roughly 90% being singletons. What the recovered Cohort 3 donors had was two negative PCRs, clearance, or symptom resolution.

J is TRBJ2-1 and V is TRBV6-5, with TRBD1 matching over 9 bases. Material: PBMCs or T cells enriched from blood (not recorded which). The source is a woman aged 18-29 years who had recovered from COVID-19. The CDR3 is CASHRGRENEQFF. CDR3 DNA: TGTGCCAGCCACAGGGGGCGAGAAAATGAGCAGTTCTTC.